This T cell receptor (beta chain) was identified during a study of blood T cell repertoires in COVID-19 (dated by TCRdb to 2019 to 2021). As for the study more broadly: Samples from collaborators originated in the United States, Italy and Spain and spanned both the acute and convalescent phases of COVID-19. Sample metadata almost always included a de-identified subject ID, COVID-19 status, age in years and sex. The material from the prospective study consisted of cDNA or gDNA derived from T cells, B-cell-depleted T cells, or PBMCs. The repertoires were released in a freely available public database intended as a resource for research on the immune response to SARS-CoV-2. Where available, HLA class I and class II types were taken from metadata supplied by the sample provider and were not determined by assay-based typing. Samples came from the ongoing ImmuneRACE study (first 160 participants) plus 1,254 subjects from 6 global collaborators. The dataset comprised deeply sampled blood TCRbeta repertoires from subjects exposed to, actively infected with, or recovered from COVID-19.

Collaborating institutions collected whole blood in K2EDTA tubes following their own protocols. For TCRbeta analysis, collaborator samples were shipped as frozen whole blood, as isolated PBMCs, or as DNA extracted from either sample type. Beyond this particular receptor, the publication reports: The quantity of clinical and demographic metadata differed by source and by participant and was supplied without curation.

A word on this clone: Its antigen target is currently unknown. Base quality data are lacking; no much larger clone is found one base away.

The immunoSEQ Assay, a bias-controlled multiplex PCR, was used to amplify TCRbeta CDR3 regions from genomic DNA. The original methods were these. The number of nucleated cells in each sample was estimated from the amplification of reference gene primers within the assay. To quantify the absolute abundance of each unique TCRbeta CDR3 rearrangement, sequence reads were collapsed and filtered. For each sample, productive Simpson clonality was calculated by taking the square root of Simpson's diversity index across productive rearrangements. Held by TCRdb, this immuneACCESS table contains in-frame sequences only and omits some clones. Under half of the omission traces to an unresolved V gene where checked; the cause of the rest is unknown. V and J calls and clone size are as listed in that table; D and trimming were resolved from the DNA. In all, the sample holds fewer than 200,000 clones, and over 70% of those were seen once. The ten most abundant clones make up roughly a tenth of the sample.

The CDR3 sequence holds 16 residues, the cysteine and phenylalanine included. Of the read, only the CDR3 DNA is kept; its 48 bases are in frame from base 1. A distance of 16 bases separates the germline ends of V and J, which lose 0 bases and 5 bases respectively. Reading the germline V gene gives CDR1 SGDLS and CDR2 YYNGEE. The sequencing sample was made of peripheral blood. This TCR came from a woman over 75 with active or convalescent COVID-19. This chain joins TRBV9 to TRBJ2-3; TRBD1 is a possible D gene, resting on 5 matching bases. The CDR3 protein: CASSVASRGLGDTQYF. The nucleotide sequence is TGTGCCAGCAGCGTAGCTTCAAGGGGCCTTGGAGATACGCAGTATTTT.